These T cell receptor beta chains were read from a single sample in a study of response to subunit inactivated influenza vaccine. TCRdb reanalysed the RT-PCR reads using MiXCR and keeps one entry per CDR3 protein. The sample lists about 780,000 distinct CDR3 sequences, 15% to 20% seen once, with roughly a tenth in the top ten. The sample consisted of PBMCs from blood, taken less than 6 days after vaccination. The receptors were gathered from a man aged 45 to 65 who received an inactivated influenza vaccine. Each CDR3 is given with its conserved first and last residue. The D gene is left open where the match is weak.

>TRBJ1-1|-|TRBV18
CASSPPLLNTEAFF
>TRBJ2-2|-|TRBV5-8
CASSLGAGYGELFF
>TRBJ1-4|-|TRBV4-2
CASSRAGARNEKLFF
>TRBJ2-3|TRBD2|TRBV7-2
CASSLGGLAGVDTQYF
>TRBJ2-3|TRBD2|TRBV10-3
CAIRTSARDTQYF
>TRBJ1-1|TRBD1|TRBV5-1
CASSPRPPTGLNTEDFF
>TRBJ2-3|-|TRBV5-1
CASSPWGRSTDTQYF
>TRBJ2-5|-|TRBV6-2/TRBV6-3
CASSQQFRGEETQYF
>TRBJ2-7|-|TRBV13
CASSLGGRNYEQYF
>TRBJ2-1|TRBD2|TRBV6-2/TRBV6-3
CASSYSKVSAGGLDEQFF
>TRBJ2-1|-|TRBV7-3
CASSPGGWENNEQFF
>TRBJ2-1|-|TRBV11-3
CASSLSSGLGNEQFF
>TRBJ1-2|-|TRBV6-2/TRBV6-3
CASGDYPNYGYTF
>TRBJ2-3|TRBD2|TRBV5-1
CASSPGPGGPTDTQYF
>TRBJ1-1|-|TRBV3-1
CASSPRSPGTEAFF
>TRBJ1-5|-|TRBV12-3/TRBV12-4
CASSLQGGHQPQHF
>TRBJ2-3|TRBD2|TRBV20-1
CSAPGRGGTDTQYF
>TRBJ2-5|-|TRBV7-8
CASSETESQETQYF
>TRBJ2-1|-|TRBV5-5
CASSFLPHNEQFF
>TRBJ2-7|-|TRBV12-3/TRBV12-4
CASNLLGQSYEQYF
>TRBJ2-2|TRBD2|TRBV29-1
CSVVSPTGGPTGGELFF
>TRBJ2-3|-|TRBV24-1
CATSDPRGGDTQYF
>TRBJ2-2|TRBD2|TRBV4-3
CASSQVVAGGSSTGELFF
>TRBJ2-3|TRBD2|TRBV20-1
CSARPRTSESSTDTQYF
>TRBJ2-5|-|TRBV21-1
CASSYGDRTTIETQYF
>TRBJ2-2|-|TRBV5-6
CASSPLRGGNTGELFF
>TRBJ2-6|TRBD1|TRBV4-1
CASSQIHTPGQLSGANVLTF
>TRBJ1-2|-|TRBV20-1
CSARDHRAGSNYGYTF
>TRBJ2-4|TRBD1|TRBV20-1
CSASVQGALDIQYF
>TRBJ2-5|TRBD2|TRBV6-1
CASTLADGQETQYF
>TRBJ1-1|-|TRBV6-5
CASSYKGVNTEAFF
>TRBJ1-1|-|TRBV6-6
CATQKGTKAFF
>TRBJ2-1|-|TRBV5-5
CASSLRDTIYNEQFF
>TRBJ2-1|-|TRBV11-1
CASRNDRDNEQFF
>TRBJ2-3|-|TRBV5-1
CASSLEDGPTDTQYF
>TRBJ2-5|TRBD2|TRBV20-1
CSASSSGRETQYF
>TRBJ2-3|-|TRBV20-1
CSASWATDTQYF
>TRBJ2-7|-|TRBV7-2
CASRPLPTPSYEQYF
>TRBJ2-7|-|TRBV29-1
CSVGWRSTYEQYF
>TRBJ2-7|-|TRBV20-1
CSALGGEQYF
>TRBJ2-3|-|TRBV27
CASKGLSTDTQYF
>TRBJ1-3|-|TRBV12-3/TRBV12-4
CASSLVLSSGNTIYF
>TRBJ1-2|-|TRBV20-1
CSVLKGSYGYTF
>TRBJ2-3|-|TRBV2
CASSEVEGLGTDTQYF
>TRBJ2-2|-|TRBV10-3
CAISERQPGELFF
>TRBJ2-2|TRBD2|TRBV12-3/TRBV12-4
CASSGLERETGELFF
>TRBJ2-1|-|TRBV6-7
CASSPITHRGGSYNEQFF
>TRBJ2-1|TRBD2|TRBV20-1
CSARIAGVFYNEQFF
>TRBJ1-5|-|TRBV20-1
CSVHRGSNQPQHF
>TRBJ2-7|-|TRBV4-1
CASSQVEGTYNSYEQYF
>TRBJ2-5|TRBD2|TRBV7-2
CASSSGPGGVTQYF
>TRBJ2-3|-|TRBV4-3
CASSQQLRTVDTQYF
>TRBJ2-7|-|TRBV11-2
CASRDFRDTYEQYF
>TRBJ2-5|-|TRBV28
CASSSRGQQTQYF
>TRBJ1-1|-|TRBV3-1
CASSQRMMNTEAFF
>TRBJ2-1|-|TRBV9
CASSVEAGYNEQFF
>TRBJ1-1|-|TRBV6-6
CASSYPQGFEAFF
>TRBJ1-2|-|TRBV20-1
CSASRGDYGYTF
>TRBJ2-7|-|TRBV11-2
CASSALGYEQYF